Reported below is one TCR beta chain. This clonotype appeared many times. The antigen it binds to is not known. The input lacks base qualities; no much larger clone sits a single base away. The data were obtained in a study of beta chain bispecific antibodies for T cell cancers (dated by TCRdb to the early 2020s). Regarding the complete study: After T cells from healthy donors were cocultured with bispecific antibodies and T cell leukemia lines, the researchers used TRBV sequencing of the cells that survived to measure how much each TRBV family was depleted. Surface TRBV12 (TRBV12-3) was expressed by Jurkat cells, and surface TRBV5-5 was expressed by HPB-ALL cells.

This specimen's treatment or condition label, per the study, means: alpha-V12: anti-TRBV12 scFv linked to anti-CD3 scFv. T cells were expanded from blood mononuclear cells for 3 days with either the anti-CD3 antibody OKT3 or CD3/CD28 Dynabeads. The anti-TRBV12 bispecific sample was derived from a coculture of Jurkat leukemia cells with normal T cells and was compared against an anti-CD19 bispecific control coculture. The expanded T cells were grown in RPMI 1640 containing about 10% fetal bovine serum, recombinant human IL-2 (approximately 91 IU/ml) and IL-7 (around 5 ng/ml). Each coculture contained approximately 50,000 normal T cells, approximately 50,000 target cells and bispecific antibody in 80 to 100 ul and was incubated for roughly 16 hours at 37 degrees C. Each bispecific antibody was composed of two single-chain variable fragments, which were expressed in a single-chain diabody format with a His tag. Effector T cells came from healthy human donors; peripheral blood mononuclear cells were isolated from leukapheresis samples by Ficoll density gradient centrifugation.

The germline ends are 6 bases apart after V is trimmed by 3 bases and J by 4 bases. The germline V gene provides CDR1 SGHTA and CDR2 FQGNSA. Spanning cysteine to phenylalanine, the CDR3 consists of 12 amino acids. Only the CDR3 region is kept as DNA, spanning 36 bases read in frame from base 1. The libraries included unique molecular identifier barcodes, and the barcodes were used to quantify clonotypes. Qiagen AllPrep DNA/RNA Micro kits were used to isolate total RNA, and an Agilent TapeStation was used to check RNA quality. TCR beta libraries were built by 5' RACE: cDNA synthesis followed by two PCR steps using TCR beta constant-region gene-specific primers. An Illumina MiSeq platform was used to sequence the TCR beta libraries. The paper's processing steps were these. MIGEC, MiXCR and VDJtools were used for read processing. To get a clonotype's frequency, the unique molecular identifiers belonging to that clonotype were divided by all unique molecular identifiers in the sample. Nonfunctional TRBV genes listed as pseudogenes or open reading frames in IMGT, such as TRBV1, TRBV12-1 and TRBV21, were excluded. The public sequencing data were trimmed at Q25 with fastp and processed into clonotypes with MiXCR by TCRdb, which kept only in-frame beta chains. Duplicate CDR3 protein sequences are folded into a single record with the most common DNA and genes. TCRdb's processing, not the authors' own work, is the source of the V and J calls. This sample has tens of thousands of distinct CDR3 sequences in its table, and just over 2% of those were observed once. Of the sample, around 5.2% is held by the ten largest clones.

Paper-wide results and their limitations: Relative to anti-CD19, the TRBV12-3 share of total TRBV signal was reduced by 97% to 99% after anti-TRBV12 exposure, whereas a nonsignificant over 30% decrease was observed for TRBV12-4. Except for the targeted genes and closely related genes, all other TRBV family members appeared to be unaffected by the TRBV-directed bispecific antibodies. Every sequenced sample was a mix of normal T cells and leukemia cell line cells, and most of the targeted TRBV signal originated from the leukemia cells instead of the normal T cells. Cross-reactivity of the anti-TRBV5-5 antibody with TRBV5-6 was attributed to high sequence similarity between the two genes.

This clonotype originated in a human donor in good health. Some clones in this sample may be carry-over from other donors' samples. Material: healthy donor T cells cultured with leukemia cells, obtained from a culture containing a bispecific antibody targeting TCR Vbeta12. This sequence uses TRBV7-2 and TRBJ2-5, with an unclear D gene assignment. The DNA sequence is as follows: TGTGCCAGCAGCTTCGCGACAGAGACCCAGTACTTC. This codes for CASSFATETQYF. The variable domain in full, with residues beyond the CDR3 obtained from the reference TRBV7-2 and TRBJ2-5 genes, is GAGVSQSPSNKVTEKGKDVELRCDPISGHTALYWYRQSLGQGLEFLIYFQGNSAPDKSGLPSDRFSAERTGGSVSTLTIQRTQQEDSAVYLCASSFATETQYFGPGTRLLVL.